The 20 T cell receptor beta chains reported below all come from one sample, sequenced in a study of shared clonotypes between healthy human individuals. In the naive CD8 group, cells lacked CD45RO and were positively selected for CCR7, so terminally differentiated effector memory CD45RA+ cells were left out. Generated by immunoSEQ multiplex PCR, the TCRdb table keeps only in-frame clones and is missing some. The sample has 560,000 or so clones; approximately 96% are singletons. The sample was naive CD8+ T cells sorted from blood. The receptors were sampled from a woman between 25 and 40 years old in good health.

This clone was observed once. The rearrangement joins TRBV7-2 to TRBJ2-2; the D is unclear. Germline loops: CDR1 SGHTA, CDR2 FQGNSA. V lost 2 bases and J lost 3, with 10 bases in between. The CDR3 extends over 15 amino acids. Here the CDR3 DNA reads TGTGCCAGCAGCTTAATGGGTGTTGACACCGGGGAGCTGTTTTTT. Translating gives CASSLMGVDTGELFF.

This chain uses TRBV19 with TRBJ2-5; 14 nucleotides align to TRBD2. Trimming removed 3 bases from V and 4 bases from J; junction bases left unmatched: 4. The CDR3 covers 16 residues. Germline values: CDR1 LNHDA, CDR2 SQIVND (reference sequence). The CDR3 here is CASSIGTSGSLETQYF. The DNA for the CDR3 is TGTGCCAGTAGTATCGGGACTAGCGGGAGTTTAGAGACCCAGTACTTC.

The chain combines TRBV4-1 with TRBJ2-3, with 7 positions matching TRBD2. Trimming at V came to 1 base and at J to 0 bases, leaving 7 bases not matched to a gene. The CDR3 loop spans 17 amino acids. Per the germline V gene, CDR1 is MGHRA and CDR2 is YSYEKL. The CDR3 sequence: CASSQVWRGSSTDTQYF. In DNA, the CDR3 is TGCGCCAGCAGCCAAGTGTGGCGGGGGTCTAGCACAGATACGCAGTATTTT.

V gene TRBV27 combines with J gene TRBJ2-6, with D uncertain. The CDR3 consists of 14 residues. V was cut by 5 bases and J by 4 bases, with 9 bases left in between. Germline CDR1 and CDR2: MNHEY and SMNVEV (reference sequence). CDR3 loop: CASSIVEGANVLTF. The CDR3 coding sequence is TGTGCCAGCAGTATTGTGGAAGGGGCCAACGTCCTGACTTTC.

The chain has TRBV4-1 and TRBJ2-2; D remains ambiguous. The length of the CDR3 is 13 residues. Trimming pared 2 bases from V and 8 bases from J, leaving 9 bases between. CDR1 MGHRA and CDR2 YSYEKL come from the germline V gene. The chain's CDR3 is CASSQSGMGELFF. The CDR3 DNA sequence: TGCGCCAGCAGCCAAAGTGGGATGGGGGAGCTGTTTTTT.

The chain joins TRBV30 to TRBJ1-3; the D is unclear. The V gene lost 0 bases and the J gene lost 2 bases, with 23 bases spanning the gap. Germline loops: CDR1 GTSNPN, CDR2 SVGIG (reference sequence). The CDR3 sequence is 19 residues long. The CDR3 is CAWSVIFLGGEVPGNTIYF. CDR3 nucleotide sequence: TGTGCCTGGAGTGTGATCTTTCTGGGCGGGGAGGTACCTGGAAACACCATATATTTT.

The chain has TRBV19 and TRBJ2-3; 7 bases are shared with TRBD2. This CDR3 region has 15 residues. CDR1 is LNHDA, CDR2 SQIVND, per germline (reference sequence). V lost 6 bases, J lost 2 bases, and 8 bases stayed unmatched. In nucleotides, the CDR3 is TGTGCCAGTAGAAGCGGGATCCTCGCCACAGATACGCAGTATTTT. It codes for CASRSGILATDTQYF.

This chain joins TRBV28 and TRBJ2-1; 11 bases fit TRBD2. This CDR3 contains 16 residues. Losses at the gene ends were 5 bases for V and 4 bases for J; bases not matched to a gene: 7. CDR1 and CDR2 (germline): MDHEN, SYDVKM. CDR3 in DNA: TGTGCCAGCAGTCGCCTACTAGCGGGGGAATACAATGAGCAGTTCTTC. As protein: CASSRLLAGEYNEQFF.

The genes are TRBV2 and TRBJ2-3; 9 positions agree with TRBD2. This CDR3 spans 18 amino acids. Per germline, CDR1 SNHLY and CDR2 FYNNEI. V trimming: 5 bases; J trimming: 3 bases; junction bases outside the gene matches: 15. The CDR3 coding sequence is TGTGCCAGCAGTCCCTGGGTGGCTAGCGGGAATCAAACAGATACGCAGTATTTT. This sequence encodes CASSPWVASGNQTDTQYF.

The V and J genes are TRBV10-3 and TRBJ2-7, with D possibly being TRBD2 (6 bases). Trimming stripped 8 bases from V and 6 bases from J, with 14 bases between. This CDR3 comprises 12 residues. Germline-derived CDR1 and CDR2 are ENHRY and SYGVKD. The CDR3 reads CAIPTGEGEQYF. The DNA for the CDR3 is TGTGCCATCCCTACGGGGGAAGGCGAGCAGTACTTC.

This clone was detected once. V gene TRBV30 combines with J gene TRBJ2-3; 9 bases are shared with TRBD2. Germline V CDR1 and CDR2: GTSNPN, SVGIG (reference sequence). J lost 2 bases, V lost 1 base, and 13 bases had no gene match. There are 18 residues in the CDR3. The CDR3 loop is CAWSEVAGGPWDTDTQYF. Here the CDR3 DNA reads TGTGCCTGGAGTGAAGTGGCGGGAGGGCCTTGGGACACAGATACGCAGTATTTT.

A word on this clone: Germline and junction disagree at one end, which may indicate a read error. The chain employs TRBV29-1 and TRBJ1-2; the D gene is possibly TRBD1 (5 bases). The CDR3 is made up of 11 amino acids. Germline V CDR1 and CDR2: SQVTM, ANQGSEA. CDR3 DNA sequence: TGCAGCGTCCGGGGGATGAACGGCTCCACCTTC. As protein: CSVRGMNGSTF.

The chain links TRBV27 to TRBJ2-5; TRBD1 agrees at 9 bases. The CDR3 spans 14 residues. The ends lost 2 bases at V and 5 bases at J; junction bases unmatched: 3. Germline assignment: CDR1 MNHEY and CDR2 SMNVEV (reference sequence). The CDR3 bases are TGTGCCAGCAGTTTAACAGGGGGCGCGGAGACCCAGTACTTC. Protein: CASSLTGGAETQYF.

V is TRBV29-1 and J is TRBJ2-5; 7 bases map to TRBD2. With the DNA end fitting TRBJ2-7 better, the J assignment may be wrong. The germline V gene has CDR1 SQVTM and CDR2 ANQGSEA. The CDR3 has 16 amino acids. CDR3 in amino acids: CSVEGKSSGTLYEQYF. In DNA form, the CDR3 reads TGCAGCGTTGAGGGCAAATCGAGCGGGACCTTGTACGAGCAGTACTTC.

The V gene is TRBV7-9, the J gene TRBJ2-1; D tentatively fits TRBD1 or TRBD2 (5 bases each). V was clipped by 6 bases and J by 0 bases, with 9 bases between them. The CDR3 loop spans 14 amino acids. CDR1 and CDR2 from the germline V gene are SEHNR and FQNEAQ (reference sequence). The DNA for the CDR3 is TGTGCCAGCAGGGGGGATTTCTCCTACAATGAGCAGTTCTTC. As protein: CASRGDFSYNEQFF.

This chain connects TRBV7-8 to TRBJ1-5; possibly TRBD1 for D (6 bases). This CDR3 is built from 15 residues. V lost 5 bases to trimming and J lost 0 bases, with 11 bases between them. Per the germline V gene, CDR1 is SGHVS and CDR2 is FQNEAQ. The CDR3 here is CASSPAGDSNQPQHF. The CDR3 DNA follows: TGTGCCAGCAGCCCAGCAGGGGATAGCAATCAGCCCCAGCATTTT.

This clone was seen a handful of times. Germline and junction disagree at one end, which may indicate a read error. The chain couples TRBV6-7 to TRBJ1-5; tentatively, D is TRBD1 (6 bases). TRBV6-7 is an ORF; its function is uncertain. The CDR3 contains 17 residues. The CDR3 coding sequence is TGTGCCAGCATTTACGGGGGCAGGGAGTATTGGAATCAGCCCCAGCATTTT. Translated: CASIYGGREYWNQPQHF.

The chain carries TRBV5-4 and TRBJ2-1, with 10 bases that match TRBD2. The CDR3 consists of 12 residues. The germline V gene has CDR1 SGHNT and CDR2 YYREEE (reference sequence). The V segment lost 3 bases and the J segment 15 bases; nucleotides outside the gene matches: 6. The CDR3: CASSSEAGGRFF. DNA for the CDR3: TGTGCCAGCAGCTCCGAAGCGGGAGGGAGGTTCTTC.

V usage is TRBV2 and J usage is TRBJ1-5; possible D gene TRBD1, 5 bases. This CDR3 comprises 15 residues. Trimming pared 2 bases from V and 7 bases from J, leaving 15 bases between. Germline values: CDR1 SNHLY, CDR2 FYNNEI. The CDR3 nucleotides are TGTGCCAGCAGTGAACTTGGGGCAGGAGGGCAGCCCCAGCATTTT. Protein sequence: CASSELGAGGQPQHF.

This chain connects TRBV4-1 to TRBJ2-1, with a possible D match to TRBD1 (5 bases). With 2 bases removed from V and 5 bases from J, the gap between germline ends came to 28 bases. CDR1 and CDR2 (germline): MGHRA, YSYEKL. The CDR3 sequence is 20 residues long. CDR3 sequence: CASSQKTWIDWGTDNNEQFF. Here the CDR3 DNA reads TGCGCCAGCAGCCAAAAGACTTGGATCGATTGGGGAACGGACAACAATGAGCAGTTCTTC.